These T cell receptor beta chains were read from a single sample in a study of CD8 T cells in ankylosing spondylitis. TCRdb re-called the 5' RACE reads with MiXCR, one entry per CDR3 protein. In the table there are under 200,000 distinct CDR3 sequences, approximately 10% of which are singletons. Sequenced material: blood, either unsorted or a sorted T cell fraction (not recorded which). Receptors were obtained from a female donor with ankylosing spondylitis or in good health (not recorded which). Both conserved end residues are part of each CDR3. A D gene is named only where the DNA matches it firmly. The listing skips clone size in some rows; elsewhere it reads once, few, many or a size class.

clone size: many
D gene: TRBD2
J gene: TRBJ2-3
V gene: TRBV12-3/TRBV12-4
CDR3 DNA: TGTGCCAGCAGTCCCCCGGGACTAGCATTGGGGGATACGCAGTATTTT
CDR3 protein: CASSPPGLALGDTQYF

clone size: few
D gene: NA
J gene: TRBJ2-1
V gene: TRBV7-6
CDR3 DNA: TGTGCCAGCAGCTGGACCGGAGGGGAGAATGAGCAGTTCTTC
CDR3 protein: CASSWTGGENEQFF

clone size: few
D gene: TRBD1
J gene: TRBJ1-1
V gene: TRBV7-2
CDR3 DNA: TGTGCCAGCAGCTCCACAACAGGGGCTGAAGCTTTCTTT
CDR3 protein: CASSSTTGAEAFF

clone size: NA
D gene: NA
J gene: TRBJ2-7
V gene: TRBV6-1
CDR3 DNA: TGTGCCAGCAGTGAAGCCGCAGGGTCCTCACCCTGGGACTACGAGCAGTACTTC
CDR3 protein: CASSEAAGSSPWDYEQYF

clone size: few
D gene: NA
J gene: TRBJ1-2
V gene: TRBV27
CDR3 DNA: TGTGCCAGCAGGAGGGGCAGGGACGACTACACCTTC
CDR3 protein: CASRRGRDDYTF

clone size: NA
D gene: NA
J gene: TRBJ1-5
V gene: TRBV4-3
CDR3 DNA: TGCGCCAGCAGCCTAGACCGAATCAATCAGCCCCAGCATTTT
CDR3 protein: CASSLDRINQPQHF

clone size: many
D gene: NA
J gene: TRBJ2-2
V gene: TRBV12-3/TRBV12-4
CDR3 DNA: TGTGCCAGCAGTTCGAGCAACACCGGGGAGCTGTTTTTT
CDR3 protein: CASSSSNTGELFF

clone size: NA
D gene: NA
J gene: TRBJ2-4
V gene: TRBV12-3/TRBV12-4
CDR3 DNA: TGTGCCAGCAGTTTAACTCGGGTTAACATTCAGTACTTC
CDR3 protein: CASSLTRVNIQYF

clone size: few
D gene: NA
J gene: TRBJ2-7
V gene: TRBV4-3
CDR3 DNA: TGCGCCAGCAGCCAAGATCCCCGGGCAGGTGGGGCCGAGCAGTACTTC
CDR3 protein: CASSQDPRAGGAEQYF

clone size: many
D gene: NA
J gene: TRBJ2-6
V gene: TRBV20-1
CDR3 DNA: TGCAGTGCTTGGGGCACCGCTAGCTCTGGGGCCAACGTCCTGACTTTC
CDR3 protein: CSAWGTASSGANVLTF

clone size: many
D gene: NA
J gene: TRBJ2-2
V gene: TRBV20-1
CDR3 DNA: TGCAGTGCTAGAATGGAGGGAATCAACACCGGGGAGCTGTTTTTT
CDR3 protein: CSARMEGINTGELFF

clone size: few
D gene: NA
J gene: TRBJ2-1
V gene: TRBV4-1
CDR3 DNA: TGCGCCAGCAGCCAAGAGGGCTCCTACAATGAGCAGTTCTTC
CDR3 protein: CASSQEGSYNEQFF

clone size: NA
D gene: NA
J gene: TRBJ2-7
V gene: TRBV12-3/TRBV12-4
CDR3 DNA: TGTGCCAGCAGTTTAGGCAGTAGTACCGACGAGCAGTACTTC
CDR3 protein: CASSLGSSTDEQYF

clone size: NA
D gene: TRBD2
J gene: TRBJ2-1
V gene: TRBV11-1
CDR3 DNA: TGTGCCAGCAGCTTAGAACTAGCGGGAGGGTGGTCCTACAATGAGCAGTTCTTC
CDR3 protein: CASSLELAGGWSYNEQFF

clone size: few
D gene: TRBD2
J gene: TRBJ2-1
V gene: TRBV20-1
CDR3 DNA: TGCAGTCGACTAGCGGGATTCAATGAGCAGTTCTTC
CDR3 protein: CSRLAGFNEQFF

clone size: many
D gene: NA
J gene: TRBJ2-7
V gene: TRBV6-5
CDR3 DNA: TGTGCCAGCAGTTACACGTCGCTGGGGTCCTACGAGCAGTACTTC
CDR3 protein: CASSYTSLGSYEQYF

clone size: many
D gene: NA
J gene: TRBJ2-3
V gene: TRBV9
CDR3 DNA: TGTGCCAGCAGCGCCGACCGGTATCCCACGAATACGCAGTATTTT
CDR3 protein: CASSADRYPTNTQYF

clone size: NA
D gene: NA
J gene: TRBJ1-3
V gene: TRBV15
CDR3 DNA: TGTGCCACCAGCAGAGATCATAACTCTGGAAACACCATATATTTT
CDR3 protein: CATSRDHNSGNTIYF

clone size: NA
D gene: NA
J gene: TRBJ2-1
V gene: TRBV12-3/TRBV12-4
CDR3 DNA: TGTGCCAGCAGTTTTCGGACGGACAATGAGCAGTTCTTC
CDR3 protein: CASSFRTDNEQFF

clone size: many
D gene: NA
J gene: TRBJ2-1
V gene: TRBV12-3/TRBV12-4
CDR3 DNA: TGTGCCAGCAGTCCCTCAAATGAGCAGTTCTTC
CDR3 protein: CASSPSNEQFF

clone size: NA
D gene: TRBD2
J gene: TRBJ2-3
V gene: TRBV6-9
CDR3 DNA: TGTGCCATTCCCGGGACTAGCGCCCGCACAGATACGCAGTATTTT
CDR3 protein: CAIPGTSARTDTQYF

clone size: few
D gene: TRBD2
J gene: TRBJ2-1
V gene: TRBV5-5
CDR3 DNA: TGTGCCAGCAGCTTGGGCCTTGGGCTAGCGGGATCGGAGGAGCAGTTCTTC
CDR3 protein: CASSLGLGLAGSEEQFF

clone size: NA
D gene: NA
J gene: TRBJ2-1
V gene: TRBV24-1
CDR3 DNA: TGTGCCACCAAGGGACTTGACAATGAGCAGTTCTTC
CDR3 protein: CATKGLDNEQFF

clone size: few
D gene: TRBD2
J gene: TRBJ2-1
V gene: TRBV7-2
CDR3 DNA: TGTGCCAGCGAAGAGGTCATAGCGGGCCCCTACAATGAGCAGTTCTTC
CDR3 protein: CASEEVIAGPYNEQFF

clone size: NA
D gene: NA
J gene: TRBJ1-2
V gene: TRBV4-3
CDR3 DNA: TGCGCCAGCAGCCCGGGGGGCGACAGCGGGGGATTTAACTATGGCTACACCTTC
CDR3 protein: CASSPGGDSGGFNYGYTF

clone size: NA
D gene: NA
J gene: TRBJ2-5
V gene: TRBV28
CDR3 DNA: TGTGCCAGCAGCCCGGGCCCTGGGGAAGAGACCCAGTACTTC
CDR3 protein: CASSPGPGEETQYF

clone size: few
D gene: TRBD2
J gene: TRBJ2-1
V gene: TRBV10-3
CDR3 DNA: TGTGCCATCAGTGAGTCGGGAAGCGGGAGGCGGTACAATGAGCAGTTCTTC
CDR3 protein: CAISESGSGRRYNEQFF

clone size: few
D gene: NA
J gene: TRBJ2-1
V gene: TRBV20-1
CDR3 DNA: TGCAGTGCTCGCCCTAGGCATGAGCAGTTCTTC
CDR3 protein: CSARPRHEQFF

clone size: many
D gene: NA
J gene: TRBJ2-5
V gene: TRBV4-3
CDR3 DNA: TGCGCCAGCAGCCAAGCAGAGGGATACCCCCCGGAGACCCAGTACTTC
CDR3 protein: CASSQAEGYPPETQYF

clone size: few
D gene: NA
J gene: TRBJ2-7
V gene: TRBV9
CDR3 DNA: TGTGCCAGCAGCGTAGAGGGGCGGCCCTACGAGCAGTACTTC
CDR3 protein: CASSVEGRPYEQYF

clone size: NA
D gene: NA
J gene: TRBJ1-2
V gene: TRBV19
CDR3 DNA: TGTGCCAGTAGTATAGGACAGGACTGGATTTTCTTC
CDR3 protein: CASSIGQDWIFF

clone size: NA
D gene: NA
J gene: TRBJ2-4
V gene: TRBV20-1
CDR3 DNA: TGCAGTGCTAGAGATCAAACAGCCAAAAACATTCAGTACTTC
CDR3 protein: CSARDQTAKNIQYF

clone size: few
D gene: TRBD1
J gene: TRBJ1-1
V gene: TRBV29-1
CDR3 DNA: TGCAGCGCCGGACAGGGGGCGTACACTGAAGCTTTCTTT
CDR3 protein: CSAGQGAYTEAFF

clone size: many
D gene: TRBD2
J gene: TRBJ2-3
V gene: TRBV27
CDR3 DNA: TGTGCCAGCGGGGACGGGACTAGCGGGAGAGATACGCAGTATTTT
CDR3 protein: CASGDGTSGRDTQYF

clone size: few
D gene: NA
J gene: TRBJ1-2
V gene: TRBV12-3/TRBV12-4
CDR3 DNA: TGTGCCAGCACCCCTTCCCCGCCGACCTATGGCTACACCTTC
CDR3 protein: CASTPSPPTYGYTF

clone size: few
D gene: NA
J gene: TRBJ2-5
V gene: TRBV28
CDR3 DNA: TGTGCCAGCAGTTTTACCCTGGAGACCCAGTACTTC
CDR3 protein: CASSFTLETQYF

clone size: few
D gene: NA
J gene: TRBJ2-1
V gene: TRBV30
CDR3 DNA: TGTGCCTGGAGTGGAGTGGTCTATGAGCAGTTCTTC
CDR3 protein: CAWSGVVYEQFF

clone size: NA
D gene: NA
J gene: TRBJ2-3
V gene: TRBV27
CDR3 DNA: TGTGCCAGCAGTTTCCCCAGGGCGGGGGATACGCAGTATTTT
CDR3 protein: CASSFPRAGDTQYF

clone size: many
D gene: TRBD2
J gene: TRBJ2-1
V gene: TRBV4-3
CDR3 DNA: TGCGCCAGCAGCCAAAGCGGGAGGGCCCTAAATGAGCAGTTCTTC
CDR3 protein: CASSQSGRALNEQFF

clone size: NA
D gene: NA
J gene: TRBJ2-7
V gene: TRBV4-2
CDR3 DNA: TGTGCCAGCAGCCAAGATGGGGTAGGGCCCTACGAGCAGTACTTC
CDR3 protein: CASSQDGVGPYEQYF

clone size: few
D gene: TRBD1
J gene: TRBJ2-7
V gene: TRBV30
CDR3 DNA: TGTGCCTGGAGCGGACCGGGACAGGGATACGAGCAGTACTTC
CDR3 protein: CAWSGPGQGYEQYF

clone size: many
D gene: NA
J gene: TRBJ2-1
V gene: TRBV18
CDR3 DNA: TGTGCCAGCTCACCGGAGCCAGCCCATTACAATGAGCAGTTCTTC
CDR3 protein: CASSPEPAHYNEQFF

clone size: few
D gene: TRBD2
J gene: TRBJ2-3
V gene: TRBV7-9
CDR3 DNA: TGTGCCCCTTCCAATATACAGCGGGAGTGGGATACGCAGTATTTT
CDR3 protein: CAPSNIQREWDTQYF

clone size: few
D gene: NA
J gene: TRBJ1-2
V gene: TRBV7-9
CDR3 DNA: TGTGCCAGCGGGGGACCGACCAACTATGGCTACACCTTC
CDR3 protein: CASGGPTNYGYTF

clone size: NA
D gene: TRBD2
J gene: TRBJ2-3
V gene: TRBV4-3
CDR3 DNA: TGCGCCAGCAGTCAATTAGCGGGGTTGGGGACAGATACGCAGTATTTT
CDR3 protein: CASSQLAGLGTDTQYF